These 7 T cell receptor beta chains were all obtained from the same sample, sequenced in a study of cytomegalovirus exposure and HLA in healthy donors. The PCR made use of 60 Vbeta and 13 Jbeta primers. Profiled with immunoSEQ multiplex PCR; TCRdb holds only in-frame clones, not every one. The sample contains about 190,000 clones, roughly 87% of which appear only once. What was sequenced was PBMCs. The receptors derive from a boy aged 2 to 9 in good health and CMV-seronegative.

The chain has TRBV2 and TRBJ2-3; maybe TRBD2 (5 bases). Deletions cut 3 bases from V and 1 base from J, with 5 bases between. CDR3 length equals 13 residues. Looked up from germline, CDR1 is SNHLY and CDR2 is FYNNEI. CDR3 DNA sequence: TGTGCCAGCAGTGAGGGAGGCACAGATACGCAGTATTTT. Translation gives CASSEGGTDTQYF.

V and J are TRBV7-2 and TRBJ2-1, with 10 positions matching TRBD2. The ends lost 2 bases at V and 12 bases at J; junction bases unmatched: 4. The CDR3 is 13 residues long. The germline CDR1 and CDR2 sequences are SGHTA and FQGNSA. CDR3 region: CASSLTSSGRQFF. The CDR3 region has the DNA TGTGCCAGCAGCTTAACCTCTAGCGGGAGGCAGTTCTTC.

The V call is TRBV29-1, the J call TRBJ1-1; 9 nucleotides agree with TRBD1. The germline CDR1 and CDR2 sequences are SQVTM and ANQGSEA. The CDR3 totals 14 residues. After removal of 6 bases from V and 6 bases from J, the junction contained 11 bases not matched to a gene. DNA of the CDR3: TGCAGCGTGAACCGACAGGGGGTAAGGGCTGAAGCTTTCTTT. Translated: CSVNRQGVRAEAFF. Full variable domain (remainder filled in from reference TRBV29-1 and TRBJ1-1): SAVISQKPSRDICQRGTSLTIQCQVDSQVTMMFWYRQQPGQSLTLIATANQGSEATYESGFVIDKFPISRPNLTFSTLTVSNMSPEDSSIYLCSVNRQGVRAEAFFGQGTRLTVV.

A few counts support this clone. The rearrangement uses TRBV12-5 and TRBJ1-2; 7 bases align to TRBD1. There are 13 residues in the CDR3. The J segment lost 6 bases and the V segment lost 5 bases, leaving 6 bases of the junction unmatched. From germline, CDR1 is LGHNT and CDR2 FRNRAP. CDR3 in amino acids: CASGIDRAHGYTF. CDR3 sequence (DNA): TGTGCTAGTGGTATAGACAGGGCTCATGGCTACACCTTC.

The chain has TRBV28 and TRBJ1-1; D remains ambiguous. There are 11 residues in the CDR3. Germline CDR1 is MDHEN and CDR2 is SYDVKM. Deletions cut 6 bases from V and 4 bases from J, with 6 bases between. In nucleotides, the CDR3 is TGTGCCAGCAGGAGGTCCACTGAAGCTTTCTTT. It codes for CASRRSTEAFF.

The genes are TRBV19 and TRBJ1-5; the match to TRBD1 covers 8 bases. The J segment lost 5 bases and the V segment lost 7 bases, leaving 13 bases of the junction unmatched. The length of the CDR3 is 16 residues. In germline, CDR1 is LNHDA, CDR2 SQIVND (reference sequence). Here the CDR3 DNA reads TGTGCCAGTAAGTTTTCCAGGGGGCAAGGGTATCAGCCCCAGCATTTT. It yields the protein CASKFSRGQGYQPQHF.

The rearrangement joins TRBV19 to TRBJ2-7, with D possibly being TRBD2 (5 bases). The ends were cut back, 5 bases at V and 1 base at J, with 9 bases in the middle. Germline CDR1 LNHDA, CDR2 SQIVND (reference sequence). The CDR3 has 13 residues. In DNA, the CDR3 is TGTGCCAGTAGTGGCCGGGATTCCTACGAGCAGTACTTC. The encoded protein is CASSGRDSYEQYF.